This record concerns one TCR beta chain sequence. The antigen is not known. Sorted out of PBMCs were CD4+ T cells and CD8+ T cells. This CDR3 region has 15 residues. V lost 4 bases to trimming and J lost 2 bases, with 18 bases between them. Germline lookup yields CDR1 SQVTM and CDR2 ANQGSEA. Investigators isolated RNA and reverse transcribed it into cDNA to act as the sequencing template. TCRdb's table, derived via immunoSEQ multiplex PCR, lists solely in-frame clones and lacks some. Of roughly 200,000 clones listed, about 63% are singletons. This sample is part of a study of CD8+ T cells in alopecia areata. For the study at large: Twice a day, 5 to 10 mg of oral tofacitinib was administered to treated patients.

General observations from the study: Elevated clonality characterized lesional scalp relative to normal scalp, particularly in alopecia totalis/universalis. Shared TCR sequences were less clear between patients than in mice, possibly partly from HLA diversity.

The sequences come from CD4+ T cells sorted from blood, collected at week 0. The receptor comes from a human donor with alopecia areata. The V and J genes are TRBV29-1 and TRBJ2-7; D possibly uses TRBD1 or TRBD2 (5 bases each). The CDR3 here is CSVVERPGLPYEQYF. The CDR3 DNA reads as TGCAGCGTTGTCGAGCGGCCGGGGCTCCCCTACGAGCAGTACTTC.